These T cell receptor beta chains were read from a single sample in a study of CD8 T cells in ankylosing spondylitis. TCRdb itself ran the 5' RACE reads through MiXCR, one entry per CDR3 protein. The repertoire has about 450,000 distinct CDR3 sequences, 26% of them found once; the top ten carry under 0.9%. The specimen was blood, either unsorted or a sorted T cell fraction (not recorded which). The receptors originated from a male donor with ankylosing spondylitis. CDR3s include the opening cysteine and the closing phenylalanine or tryptophan. The D gene is left open where the match is weak. The size field is filled for only some rows; it gives once, few, many or a size class.

clone size	D gene	J gene	V gene	CDR3 protein	CDR3 DNA
.	.	TRBJ2-5	TRBV21-1	CASSKTSGSCRETQYF	TGTGCCAGCAGCAAGACTAGCGGGAGCTGCCGGGAGACCCAGTACTTC
few	TRBD1	TRBJ2-7	TRBV20-1	CSATPTGIRSGSYEQYF	TGCAGTGCTACCCCGACAGGGATTCGGTCGGGCTCCTACGAGCAGTACTTC
.	TRBD1	TRBJ1-3	TRBV29-1	CSATGAGNTIYF	TGCAGCGCGACAGGGGCGGGAAACACCATATATTTT
few	.	TRBJ2-4	TRBV7-9	CASSQHGAKNIQYF	TGTGCCAGCAGCCAACATGGAGCCAAAAACATTCAGTACTTC
.	.	TRBJ2-2	TRBV4-1	CASEVAENTGELFF	TGCGCCAGCGAGGTAGCGGAAAACACCGGGGAGCTGTTTTTT
.	TRBD2	TRBJ2-3	TRBV20-1	CSAPAGGGTDTQYF	TGCAGTGCGCCAGCGGGGGGAGGGACAGATACGCAGTATTTT
.	.	TRBJ2-5	TRBV5-6	CASSFFQGQTQYF	TGTGCCAGCAGCTTCTTTCAGGGCCAGACCCAGTACTTC
.	TRBD2	TRBJ2-7	TRBV20-1	CSAMELAVTYEQYF	TGCAGTGCTATGGAGCTAGCGGTAACCTACGAGCAGTACTTC
few	.	TRBJ1-4	TRBV7-2	CASSLVATANNEKLFF	TGTGCCAGCAGCTTAGTTGCGACAGCCAATAATGAAAAACTGTTTTTT
.	.	TRBJ2-1	TRBV20-1	CSAEMIYNEQFF	TGCAGTGCCGAGATGATCTACAATGAGCAGTTCTTC
.	TRBD2	TRBJ2-1	TRBV12-3/TRBV12-4	CASSLSPTSGWSGEQFF	TGTGCCAGCAGTTTAAGCCCCACTAGCGGGTGGTCGGGTGAGCAGTTCTTC
.	.	TRBJ2-1	TRBV20-1	CSASGGLGSYNEQFF	TGCAGTGCTAGTGGGGGGCTCGGCTCCTACAATGAGCAGTTCTTC
.	.	TRBJ1-4	TRBV4-1	CASSHGDTTNEKLFF	TGCGCCAGCAGCCATGGGGACACTACTAATGAAAAACTGTTTTTT
.	TRBD2	TRBJ2-4	TRBV2	CASSEASVASGGGIQYF	TGTGCCAGCAGTGAAGCGAGCGTGGCTAGCGGGGGGGGCATTCAGTACTTC
.	.	TRBJ2-1	TRBV12-3/TRBV12-4	CASSFSIGLNEQFF	TGTGCCAGCAGTTTCTCTATAGGCCTGAATGAGCAGTTCTTC